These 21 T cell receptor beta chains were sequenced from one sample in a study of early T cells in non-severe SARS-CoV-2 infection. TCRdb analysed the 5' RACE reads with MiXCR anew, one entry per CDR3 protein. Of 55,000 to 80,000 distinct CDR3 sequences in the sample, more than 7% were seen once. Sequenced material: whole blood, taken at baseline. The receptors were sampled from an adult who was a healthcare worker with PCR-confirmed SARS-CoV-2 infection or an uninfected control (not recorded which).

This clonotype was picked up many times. The CDR3 protein is CASSQVFGAYNEQFF. In nucleotides, the CDR3 is TGCGCCAGCAGCCAAGTTTTCGGAGCTTACAATGAGCAGTTCTTC. The V gene is TRBV4-3, the J gene TRBJ2-1; the D is unclear. CDR1 and CDR2 from the germline V gene are LGHNA and YSLEER. CDR3 length equals 15 residues. Deletions cut 1 base from V and 4 bases from J, with 11 bases between.

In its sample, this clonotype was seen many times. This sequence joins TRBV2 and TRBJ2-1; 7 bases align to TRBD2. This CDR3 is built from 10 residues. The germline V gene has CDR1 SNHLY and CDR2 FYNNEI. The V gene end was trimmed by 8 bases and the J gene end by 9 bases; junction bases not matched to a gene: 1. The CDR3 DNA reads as TGTGCCAGCGGGGGGGGTGAGCAGTTCTTC. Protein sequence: CASGGGEQFF.

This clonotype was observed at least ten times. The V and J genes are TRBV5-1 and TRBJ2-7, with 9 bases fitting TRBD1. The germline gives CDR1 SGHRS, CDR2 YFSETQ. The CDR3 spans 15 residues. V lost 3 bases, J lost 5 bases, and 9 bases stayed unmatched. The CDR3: CASSYGTGIFDEQYF. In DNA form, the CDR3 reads TGCGCCAGCAGCTATGGGACAGGGATTTTCGACGAGCAGTACTTC. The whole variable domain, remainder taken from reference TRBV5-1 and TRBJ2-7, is KAGVTQTPRYLIKTRGQQVTLSCSPISGHRSVSWYQQTPGQGLQFLFEYFSETQRNKGNFPGRFSGRQFSNSRSEMNVSTLELGDSALYLCASSYGTGIFDEQYFGPGTRLTVT.

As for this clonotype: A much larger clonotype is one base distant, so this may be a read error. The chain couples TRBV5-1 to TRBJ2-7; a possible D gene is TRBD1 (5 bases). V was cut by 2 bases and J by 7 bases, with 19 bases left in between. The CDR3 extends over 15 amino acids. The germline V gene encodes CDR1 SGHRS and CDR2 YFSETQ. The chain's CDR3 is CASSLDLGDLTEQYF. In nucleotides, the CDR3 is TGCGCCAGCAGCTTAGATCTAGGGGATCTCACGGAGCAGTACTTC. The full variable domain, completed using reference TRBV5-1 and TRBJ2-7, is KAGVTQTPRYLIKTRGQQVTLSCSPISGHRSVSWYQQTPGQGLQFLFEYFSETQRNKGNFPGRFSGRQFSNSRSEMNVSTLELGDSALYLCASSLDLGDLTEQYFGPGTRLTVT.

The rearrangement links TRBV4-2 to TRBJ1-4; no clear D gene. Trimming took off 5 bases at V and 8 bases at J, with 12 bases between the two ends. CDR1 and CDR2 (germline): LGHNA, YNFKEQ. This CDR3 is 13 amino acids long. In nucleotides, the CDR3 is TGTGCCAGCAGCTCCCGAAGAGGGGAAAAACTGTTTTTT. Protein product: CASSSRRGEKLFF.

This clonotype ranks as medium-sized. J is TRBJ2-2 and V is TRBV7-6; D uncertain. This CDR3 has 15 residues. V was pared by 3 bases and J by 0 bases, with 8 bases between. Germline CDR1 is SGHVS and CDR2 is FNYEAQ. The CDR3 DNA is TGTGCCAGCAGCTTGGCAGCCGCGAACACCGGGGAGCTGTTTTTT. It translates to CASSLAAANTGELFF.

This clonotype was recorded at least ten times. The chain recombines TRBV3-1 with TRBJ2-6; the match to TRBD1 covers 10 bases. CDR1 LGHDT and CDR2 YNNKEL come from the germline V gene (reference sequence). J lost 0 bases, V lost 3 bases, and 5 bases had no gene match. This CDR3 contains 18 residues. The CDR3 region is CASSQWDRGDSGANVLTF. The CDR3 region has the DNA TGTGCCAGCAGCCAGTGGGACAGGGGAGACTCTGGGGCCAACGTCCTGACTTTC.

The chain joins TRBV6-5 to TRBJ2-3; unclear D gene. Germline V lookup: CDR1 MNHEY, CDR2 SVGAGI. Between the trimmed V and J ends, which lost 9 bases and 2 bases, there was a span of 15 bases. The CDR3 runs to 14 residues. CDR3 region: CASKTRRSTDTQYF. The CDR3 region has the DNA TGTGCCAGTAAGACTCGACGGTCCACAGATACGCAGTATTTT.

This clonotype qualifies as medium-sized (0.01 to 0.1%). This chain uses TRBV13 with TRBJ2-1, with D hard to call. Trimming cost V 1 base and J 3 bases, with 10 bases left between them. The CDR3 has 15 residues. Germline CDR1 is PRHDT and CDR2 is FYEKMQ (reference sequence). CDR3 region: CASSLVIRDYNEQFF. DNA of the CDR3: TGTGCCAGCAGCTTAGTTATTAGGGACTACAATGAGCAGTTCTTC.

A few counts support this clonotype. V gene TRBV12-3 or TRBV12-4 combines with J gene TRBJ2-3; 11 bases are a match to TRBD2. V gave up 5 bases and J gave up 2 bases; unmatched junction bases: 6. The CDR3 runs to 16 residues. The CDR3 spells CASSRGLADNTDTQYF. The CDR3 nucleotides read TGTGCCAGCAGTCGGGGACTAGCGGACAACACAGATACGCAGTATTTT.

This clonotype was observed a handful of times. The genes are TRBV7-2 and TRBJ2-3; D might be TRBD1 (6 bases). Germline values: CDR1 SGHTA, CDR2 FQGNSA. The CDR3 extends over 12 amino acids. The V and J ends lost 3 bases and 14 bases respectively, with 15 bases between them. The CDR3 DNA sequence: TGTGCCAGCAGCTTCTCGGGGACACTACTGTATTTT. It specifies CASSFSGTLLYF.

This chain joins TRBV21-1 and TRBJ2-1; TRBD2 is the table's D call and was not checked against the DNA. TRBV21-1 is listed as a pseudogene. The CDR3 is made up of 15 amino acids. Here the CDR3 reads CASSHREGYFNEQFF. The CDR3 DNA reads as TGTGCCAGCAGCCACAGGGAGGGGTACTTCAATGAGCAGTTCTTC.

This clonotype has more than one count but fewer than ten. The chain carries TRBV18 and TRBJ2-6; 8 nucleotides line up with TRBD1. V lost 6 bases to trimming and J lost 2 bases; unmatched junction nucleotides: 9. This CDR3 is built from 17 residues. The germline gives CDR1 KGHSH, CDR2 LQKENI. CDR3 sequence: CASSPRTGKAGANVLTF. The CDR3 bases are TGTGCCAGCTCGCCAAGGACAGGGAAGGCTGGGGCCAACGTCCTGACTTTC.

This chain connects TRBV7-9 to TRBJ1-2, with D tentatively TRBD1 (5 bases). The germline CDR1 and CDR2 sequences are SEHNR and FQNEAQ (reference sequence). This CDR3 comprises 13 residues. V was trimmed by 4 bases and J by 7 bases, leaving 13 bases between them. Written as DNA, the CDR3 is TGTGCCAGCAGCTCAGCGGGACCCCTTGGCTACACCTTC. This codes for CASSSAGPLGYTF.

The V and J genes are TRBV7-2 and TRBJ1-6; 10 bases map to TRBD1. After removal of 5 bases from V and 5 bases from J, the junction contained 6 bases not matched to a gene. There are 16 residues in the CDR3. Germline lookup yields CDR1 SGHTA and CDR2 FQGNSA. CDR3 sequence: CASSIRTGGNNSPLHF. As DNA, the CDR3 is TGTGCCAGCAGCATTAGGACAGGGGGAAATAATTCACCCCTCCACTTT. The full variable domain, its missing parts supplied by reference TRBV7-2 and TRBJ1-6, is GAGVSQSPSNKVTEKGKDVELRCDPISGHTALYWYRQSLGQGLEFLIYFQGNSAPDKSGLPSDRFSAERTGGSVSTLTIQRTQQEDSAVYLCASSIRTGGNNSPLHFGNGTRLTVT.

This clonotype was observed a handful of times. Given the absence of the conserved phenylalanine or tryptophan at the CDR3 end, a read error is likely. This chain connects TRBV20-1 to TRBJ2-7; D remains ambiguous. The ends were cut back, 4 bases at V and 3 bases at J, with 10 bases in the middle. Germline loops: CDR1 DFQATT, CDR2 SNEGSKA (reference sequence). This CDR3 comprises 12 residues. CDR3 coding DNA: TGCAGTGCTAAGGTGGTGGACTACGAGCAGTACTTG. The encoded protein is CSAKVVDYEQYL.

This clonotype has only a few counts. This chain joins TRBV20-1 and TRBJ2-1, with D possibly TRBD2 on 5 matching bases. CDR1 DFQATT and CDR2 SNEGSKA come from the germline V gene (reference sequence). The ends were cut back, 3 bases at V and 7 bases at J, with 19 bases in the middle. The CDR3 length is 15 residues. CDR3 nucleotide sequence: TGCAGTGCTAGGAACCCCGTCGCGGGTTATAATGAGCAGTTCTTC. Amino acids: CSARNPVAGYNEQFF.

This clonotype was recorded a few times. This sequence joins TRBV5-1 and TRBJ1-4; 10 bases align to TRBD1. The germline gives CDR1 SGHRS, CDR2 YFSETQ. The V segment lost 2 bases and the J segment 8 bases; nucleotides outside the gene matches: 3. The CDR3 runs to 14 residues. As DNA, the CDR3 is TGCGCCAGCAGCTTCGGACAGGGGGACGAAAAACTGTTTTTT. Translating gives CASSFGQGDEKLFF.

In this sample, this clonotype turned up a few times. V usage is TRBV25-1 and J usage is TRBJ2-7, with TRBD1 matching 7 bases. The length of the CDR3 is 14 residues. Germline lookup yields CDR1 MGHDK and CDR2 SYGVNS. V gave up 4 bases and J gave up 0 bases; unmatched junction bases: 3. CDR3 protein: CASSGDRGSYEQYF. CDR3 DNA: TGTGCCAGCAGTGGGGACAGAGGCTCCTACGAGCAGTACTTC.

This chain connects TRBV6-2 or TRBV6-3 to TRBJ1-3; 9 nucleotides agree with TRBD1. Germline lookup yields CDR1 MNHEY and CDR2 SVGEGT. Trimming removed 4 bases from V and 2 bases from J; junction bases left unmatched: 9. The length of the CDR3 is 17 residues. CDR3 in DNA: TGTGCCAGCAGTTCTCCCCCGGGACAGGGAACTGGAAACACCATATATTTT. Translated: CASSSPPGQGTGNTIYF.

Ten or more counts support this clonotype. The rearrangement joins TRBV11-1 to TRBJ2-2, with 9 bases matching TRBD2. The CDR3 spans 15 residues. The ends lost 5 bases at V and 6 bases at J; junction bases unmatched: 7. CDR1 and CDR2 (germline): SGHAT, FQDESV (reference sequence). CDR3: CASSAGLARSGELFF. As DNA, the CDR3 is TGTGCCAGCAGCGCGGGACTAGCTCGGTCCGGGGAGCTGTTTTTT.